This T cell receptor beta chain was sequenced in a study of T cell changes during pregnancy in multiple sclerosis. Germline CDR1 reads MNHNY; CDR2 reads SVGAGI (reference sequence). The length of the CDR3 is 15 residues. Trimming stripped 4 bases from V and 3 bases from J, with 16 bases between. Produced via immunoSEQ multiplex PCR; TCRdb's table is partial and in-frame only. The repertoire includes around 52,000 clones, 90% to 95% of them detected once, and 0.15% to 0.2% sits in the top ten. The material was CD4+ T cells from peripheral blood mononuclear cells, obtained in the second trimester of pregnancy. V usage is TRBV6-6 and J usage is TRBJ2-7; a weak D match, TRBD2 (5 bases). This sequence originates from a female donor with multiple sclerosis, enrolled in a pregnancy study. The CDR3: CASSSPTLASYEQYF. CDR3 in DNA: TGTGCCAGCAGTTCGCCGACCTTAGCGAGCTACGAGCAGTACTTC.